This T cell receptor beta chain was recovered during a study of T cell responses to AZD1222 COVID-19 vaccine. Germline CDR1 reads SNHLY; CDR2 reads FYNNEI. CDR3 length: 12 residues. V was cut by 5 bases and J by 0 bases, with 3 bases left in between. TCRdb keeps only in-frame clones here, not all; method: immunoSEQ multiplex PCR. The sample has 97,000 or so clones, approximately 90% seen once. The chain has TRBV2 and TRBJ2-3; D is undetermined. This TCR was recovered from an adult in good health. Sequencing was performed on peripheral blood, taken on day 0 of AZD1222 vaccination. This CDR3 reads CASSYSTDTQYF. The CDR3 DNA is TGTGCCAGCAGTTACAGCACAGATACGCAGTATTTT.